This T cell receptor beta chain was identified during a study of CD8 T cells in ankylosing spondylitis. General study points: Within ankylosing spondylitis blood, a TCR beta motif made up of roughly eight highly homologous variants appeared to be characteristic. As for the disease-linked clones, they showed a CD8+ phenotype and occurred at relatively low frequencies in peripheral blood.

Library preparation for TCR beta used quantitative 5'-RACE with molecular barcodes. TCRdb itself ran the 5' RACE reads through MiXCR, one entry per CDR3 protein. Among nearly 250,000 distinct CDR3 sequences listed, 32% were seen once. This clonotype occurred once. What it binds is not known. In germline, CDR1 is MNHEY, CDR2 SMNVEV (reference sequence). Trimming took 5 bases from V and 5 from J; bases not matched to a gene: 9. The CDR3 extends over 16 amino acids. Input material: blood, either unsorted or a sorted T cell fraction (not recorded which). This sequence originates from a male donor with ankylosing spondylitis or in good health (not recorded which). V is TRBV27 and J is TRBJ2-3, with TRBD2 identical over 11 bases. The CDR3 bases are TGTGCCAGCAGTACCCCGACTAGCGGGGTGGGAGATACGCAGTATTTT. Protein: CASSTPTSGVGDTQYF.